Each of the 21 T cell receptor beta chains below was sequenced from the same sample in a study of sequential checkpoint blockade in melanoma. Sample treatment: randomized to nivolumab then ipilimumab (arm A) or the reverse (arm B). This table comes from immunoSEQ multiplex PCR, and its TCRdb copy is limited to in-frame clones, with some not included. The sample consists of under 20,000 clones, around 68% of them appearing once. Material: CD8+ T cells sorted from blood (inferred from file names), obtained from a patient given nivolumab and ipilimumab in sequence. The source is a human donor with melanoma.

This clone was seen only once. The chain couples TRBV27 to TRBJ2-7, with 9 bases that match TRBD1. V was clipped by 2 bases and J by 7 bases; unmatched bases: 9. This CDR3 spans 15 amino acids. Germline loops: CDR1 MNHEY, CDR2 SMNVEV (reference sequence). The CDR3 region has the DNA TGTGCCAGCAGTTTAGCGGGACAGGGTCGTGGGGAGCAGTACTTC. It translates to CASSLAGQGRGEQYF.

This chain connects TRBV28 to TRBJ2-7; D possibly corresponds to TRBD2 (5 bases). Per germline, CDR1 MDHEN and CDR2 SYDVKM. The CDR3 extends over 18 amino acids. V was cut by 6 bases and J by 0 bases, with 24 bases left in between. The CDR3 nucleotides read TGTGCCAGCAGCAAGTTCCCTTCCGGACTCCGTAGCTCCTACGAGCAGTACTTC. It codes for CASSKFPSGLRSSYEQYF.

The chain couples TRBV10-1 to TRBJ2-7; TRBD1 is a possible D gene (5 bases). Between the trimmed V and J ends, which lost 3 bases and 6 bases, there was a span of 15 bases. In germline, CDR1 is WNHNN, CDR2 SYGVQD (reference sequence). The length of the CDR3 is 14 residues. CDR3 nucleotide sequence: TGCGCCAGCAGTGAAGGGGTAGGGTTCTCCGAGCAGTACTTC. It yields the protein CASSEGVGFSEQYF.

This chain's CDR3 is CASSFRVRGTEQFF. CDR3 sequence (DNA): TGTGCCAGCAGTTTCAGGGTTCGGGGGACGGAGCAGTTCTTC. The chain combines TRBV6-5 with TRBJ2-1; D is possibly TRBD2 (6 bases). V was clipped by 4 bases and J by 10 bases, with 17 bases between them. Germline CDR1 MNHEY, CDR2 SVGAGI. The CDR3 is made up of 14 amino acids.

The chain recombines TRBV2 with TRBJ1-1; D uncertain. The CDR3 covers 15 residues. V was pared by 5 bases and J by 0 bases, with 13 bases between. Germline CDR1 and CDR2: SNHLY and FYNNEI. In nucleotides, the CDR3 is TGTGCCAGCAGTCGAACCTTTGACATGAACACTGAAGCTTTCTTT. This sequence encodes CASSRTFDMNTEAFF.

The V call is TRBV6-6, the J call TRBJ1-2; no reliable D call. Germline V lookup: CDR1 MNHNY, CDR2 SVGAGI (reference sequence). V lost 2 bases and J lost 5, with 15 bases in between. The CDR3 runs to 15 residues. The CDR3 DNA sequence: TGTGCCAGCAGTTACGAGGGCAGGCGAAAGTATGGCTACACCTTC. Translation gives CASSYEGRRKYGYTF.

The genes are TRBV2 and TRBJ2-2, with D perhaps matching TRBD2 (5 bases). Deletions cut 6 bases from V and 6 bases from J, with 14 bases between. Germline loops: CDR1 SNHLY, CDR2 FYNNEI. The CDR3 has 14 residues. The CDR3 DNA sequence: TGTGCCAGCAGGGAATTCCCTAGCTCCGGGGAGCTGTTTTTT. Encoded protein: CASREFPSSGELFF.

This chain joins TRBV7-9 and TRBJ2-1; 9 nucleotides align to TRBD2. CDR1 SEHNR and CDR2 FQNEAQ come from the germline V gene (reference sequence). The CDR3 is 16 residues long. V lost 4 bases to trimming and J lost 4 bases; unmatched junction nucleotides: 8. CDR3 in amino acids: CASSSSGLAGYNEQFF. The CDR3 bases are TGTGCCAGCAGCTCGAGCGGTCTAGCGGGGTACAATGAGCAGTTCTTC.

The J gene is TRBJ2-7, the V gene TRBV30, with 9 bases identical to TRBD1. This CDR3 is built from 15 residues. Germline values: CDR1 GTSNPN, CDR2 SVGIG (reference sequence). The trim removed 0 bases at V and 1 base at J, leaving 4 bases unmatched. The CDR3 sequence is CAWSVPGTGSYEQYF. CDR3 DNA: TGTGCCTGGAGTGTCCCCGGGACAGGGTCCTACGAGCAGTACTTC.

This chain uses TRBV6-5 with TRBJ2-7; 11 bases are a match to TRBD2. After removal of 4 bases from V and 4 bases from J, the junction contained 9 bases not matched to a gene. Germline V lookup: CDR1 MNHEY, CDR2 SVGAGI. The CDR3 is 16 residues long. CDR3 nucleotides: TGTGCCAGCAGTTCCGACCAACTAGCGGGAGTATACGAGCAGTACTTC. It codes for CASSSDQLAGVYEQYF.

About this clone itself: Additional DNA sequences in this sample encode the identical CDR3. The chain employs TRBV9 and TRBJ2-2, with D possibly matching TRBD2 (6 bases). The CDR3 is 14 residues long. In germline, CDR1 is SGDLS, CDR2 YYNGEE. V lost 1 base to trimming and J lost 5 bases, with 9 bases between them. This CDR3 reads CASSVRAGTGELFF. The CDR3 DNA reads TGTGCCAGCAGCGTAAGGGCGGGGACCGGGGAGCTGTTTTTT.

This rearrangement joins TRBV7-9 to TRBJ2-2; D uncertain. The ends were cut back, 3 bases at V and 6 bases at J, with 5 bases in the middle. The CDR3 length is 12 residues. The germline gives CDR1 SEHNR, CDR2 FQNEAQ (reference sequence). The CDR3 DNA reads as TGTGCCAGCAGCTTCGAGTCCGGGGAGCTGTTTTTT. Residues: CASSFESGELFF.

By share, this clone counts as medium-sized (0.01 to 0.1%). V usage is TRBV18 and J usage is TRBJ1-6; D remains ambiguous. Trimming left V 6 bases short and J 0 bases short, with 6 bases between. The CDR3 consists of 14 residues. Looked up from germline, CDR1 is KGHSH and CDR2 is LQKENI. The CDR3 coding sequence is TGTGCCAGCTCGCTGAGCTCCTATAATTCACCCCTCCACTTT. Protein: CASSLSSYNSPLHF.

The V gene is TRBV4-1, the J gene TRBJ2-7, with D possibly TRBD1 on 5 matching bases. The germline V gene has CDR1 MGHRA and CDR2 YSYEKL. V shed 4 bases and J shed 0 bases, with 10 bases lying between them. This CDR3 spans 14 amino acids. This CDR3 is CASSLGADSYEQYF. DNA for the CDR3: TGCGCCAGCAGCCTTGGGGCCGACTCCTACGAGCAGTACTTC.

The rearrangement joins TRBV4-1 to TRBJ2-1, with TRBD2 identical over 9 bases. Trimming removed 0 bases from V and 6 bases from J; junction bases left unmatched: 6. This CDR3 spans 16 amino acids. Germline CDR1 and CDR2: MGHRA and YSYEKL. CDR3 DNA sequence: TGCGCCAGCAGCCAAGATCCCGGGACTAGCAGCAATGAGCAGTTCTTC. As protein: CASSQDPGTSSNEQFF.

This chain connects TRBV4-3 to TRBJ2-5; 8 bases line up with TRBD1. Germline assignment: CDR1 LGHNA and CDR2 YSLEER. The CDR3 is 16 residues long. Losses at the gene ends were 1 base for V and 5 bases for J; bases not matched to a gene: 9. CDR3 amino acids: CASSQGRGQGGETQYF. The CDR3 nucleotides are TGCGCCAGCAGCCAAGGCAGGGGGCAAGGTGGTGAGACCCAGTACTTC.

A remark on this clone: Other DNA sequences in this sample translate to the same CDR3. This sequence joins TRBV7-9 and TRBJ2-4; TRBD2 matches at 7 bases. This CDR3 has 14 amino acids. Germline lookup yields CDR1 SEHNR and CDR2 FQNEAQ (reference sequence). With V trimmed by 1 base and J by 3 bases, 0 bases remained unmatched. This CDR3 reads CASSLGGGKNIQYF. The CDR3 nucleotides read TGTGCCAGCAGCTTAGGCGGGGGCAAAAACATTCAGTACTTC. Variable domain in full (rest from reference TRBV7-9 and TRBJ2-4): DTGVSQNPRHKITKRGQNVTFRCDPISEHNRLYWYRQTLGQGPEFLTYFQNEAQLEKSRLLSDRFSAERPKGSFSTLEIQRTEQGDSAMYLCASSLGGGKNIQYFGAGTRLSVL.

This clone was seen repeatedly, ten times or more. This chain joins TRBV7-2 and TRBJ2-7; TRBD1 matches 12 bases. Germline V gene sequence: CDR1 SGHTA, CDR2 FQGNSA. This CDR3 is built from 15 residues. With 3 bases clipped from V and 2 bases from J, the junction kept 2 bases outside the gene matches. The CDR3 nucleotides are TGTGCCAGCAGCTTCGGGACAGGGGGCACCTACGAGCAGTACTTC. This sequence encodes CASSFGTGGTYEQYF.

Concerning this clone: Germline is not matched at one junction end, which may reflect a read error. The gene calls are TRBV4-1 and TRBJ2-1; 8 positions agree with TRBD2. CDR1 and CDR2 (germline): MGHRA, YSYEKL. The CDR3 is 15 residues long. CDR3 bases: TGCGCCAGCAGCAAAGACGGGGGGGCGGGCAATGAGCAGTTCTTC. This codes for CASSKDGGAGNEQFF.

This chain uses TRBV7-2 with TRBJ2-1; possible D gene TRBD2, 6 bases. With 4 bases removed from V and 4 bases from J, the gap between germline ends came to 17 bases. Germline CDR1 is SGHTA and CDR2 is FQGNSA. The CDR3 totals 16 residues. The CDR3 region is CASSSTPSVRYNEQFF. The CDR3 nucleotides read TGTGCCAGCAGCTCGACGCCTAGCGTGAGGTACAATGAGCAGTTCTTC. The full variable domain, rest sourced from reference TRBV7-2 and TRBJ2-1, is GAGVSQSPSNKVTEKGKDVELRCDPISGHTALYWYRQSLGQGLEFLIYFQGNSAPDKSGLPSDRFSAERTGGSVSTLTIQRTQQEDSAVYLCASSSTPSVRYNEQFFGPGTRLTVL.

The chain couples TRBV5-3 to TRBJ2-1; 9 positions agree with TRBD1. TRBV5-3 is noted as an ORF with a role that remains uncertain. There are 14 residues in the CDR3. V lost 8 bases, J lost 5 bases, and 8 bases stayed unmatched. The CDR3 nucleotides read TGTGCCAGCTGGCCGGGACAGGGACACAATGAGCAGTTCTTC. As protein: CASWPGQGHNEQFF.